Listed below are T cell receptor beta chains from one sample, sequenced in a study of response to subunit inactivated influenza vaccine. In TCRdb, the RT-PCR reads were re-called with MiXCR into one record per CDR3 protein. The sample lists some 520,000 distinct CDR3 sequences; approximately 15% were seen once. The specimen comprised CD4+ T cells sorted from PBMCs, sampled less than 30 months after vaccination. Receptors originate from a man aged 50 to 69 who received an inactivated influenza vaccine. CDR3s include the opening cysteine and the closing phenylalanine or tryptophan. The D gene is left open where the match is weak. Clone size appears in some rows only: once, few, many, or a class for an expanded clone.

J | size | V | D | DNA | CDR3
TRBJ1-6 | - | TRBV20-1 | - | TGCAGTGCTAGAGAGGGGTACCAGGGCTCCTATAATTCACCCCTCCACTTT | CSAREGYQGSYNSPLHF
TRBJ2-1 | many | TRBV7-9 | - | TGTGCCAGCAGCTTAGGGGCGGGCGGAGGCTCCTACAATGAGCAGTTCTTC | CASSLGAGGGSYNEQFF
TRBJ2-7 | - | TRBV29-1 | - | TGCAGCGTAAGTGGGGACGCCTCCTACGAGCAGTACTTC | CSVSGDASYEQYF
TRBJ1-4 | few | TRBV19 | - | TGTGCCAGTAGTAGGTACAGGGATGAAAAACTGTTTTTT | CASSRYRDEKLFF
TRBJ2-7 | many | TRBV20-1 | TRBD1 | TGCAGTGCCCCGGGACAGTCCTCCTACGAGCAGTACTTC | CSAPGQSSYEQYF
TRBJ2-4 | - | TRBV11-2 | - | TGTGCCAGCAGCTATTCCAAAAACATTCAGTACTTC | CASSYSKNIQYF
TRBJ1-2 | - | TRBV28 | - | TGTGCCAGCAGTCGGGCTTCGGGGGGCCGCTATGGCTACACCTTC | CASSRASGGRYGYTF
TRBJ2-1 | few | TRBV20-1 | TRBD2 | TGCAGTTCCGGGACTAGCGGGAGACCTAACAATGAGCAGTTCTTC | CSSGTSGRPNNEQFF
TRBJ2-3 | - | TRBV9 | - | TGTGCCAGCAGCGTCCGAAGGGGGCCGGGGGCGATATATACGCAGTATTTT | CASSVRRGPGAIYTQYF
TRBJ2-1 | few | TRBV25-1 | - | TGTGCCAGCAGAGATCATGAGCAGTTCTTC | CASRDHEQFF
TRBJ2-1 | - | TRBV20-1 | TRBD2 | TGCAGTGCAACCGGGACTAGCGGTGTCAATGAGCAGTTCTTC | CSATGTSGVNEQFF
TRBJ2-5 | - | TRBV7-2 | - | TGTGCCAGCAGCTTACGGGGAGGACAGACCCAAGAGACCCAGTACTTC | CASSLRGGQTQETQYF
TRBJ2-5 | - | TRBV12-3/TRBV12-4 | - | TGTGCCAGCAGTTTTCGGACGTTAGAGACCCAGTACTTC | CASSFRTLETQYF
TRBJ2-1 | - | TRBV20-1 | - | TGCAGTGCTAGAAATTCCCTCGGGGGCTCCTACAATGAGCAGTTCTTC | CSARNSLGGSYNEQFF
TRBJ1-5 | few | TRBV28 | - | TGTGCCAGCACCTGGGGGTACAATCAGCCCCAGCATTTT | CASTWGYNQPQHF
TRBJ2-7 | - | TRBV12-3/TRBV12-4 | TRBD1 | TGTGCCAGCTCCCTTGCAAGGGGGCCAACCTACGAGCAGTACTTC | CASSLARGPTYEQYF
TRBJ2-2 | few | TRBV20-1 | TRBD2 | TGCAGTGCCCGGACTAGCAGGAACACCGGGGAGCTGTTTTTT | CSARTSRNTGELFF
TRBJ1-2 | few | TRBV28 | TRBD1 | TGTGCCAGCAGTTTCGGAGGACAGGCACATGGCTACACCTTC | CASSFGGQAHGYTF
TRBJ2-1 | few | TRBV12-3/TRBV12-4 | - | TGTGCCAGCAGTTTAGGGCAGGGGAAGTTCTTC | CASSLGQGKFF
TRBJ2-5 | few | TRBV4-3 | TRBD2 | TGCGCCAGCAGCCAAAACGCCGGGGGGCAAGAGACCCAGTACTTC | CASSQNAGGQETQYF
TRBJ2-2 | - | TRBV12-3/TRBV12-4 | TRBD2 | TGTGCCAGCAGTAGACGGGGGGTCAACACCGGGGAGCTGTTTTTT | CASSRRGVNTGELFF
TRBJ1-2 | - | TRBV28 | - | TGTGCCAGCAGTCCATACTCCGGGACGGGCTATGGCTACACCTTC | CASSPYSGTGYGYTF
TRBJ2-2 | few | TRBV4-1 | TRBD2 | TGCGCCAGCAGCCAAGCCCTAGCGGGAGTCTCCGGGGAGCTGTTTTTT | CASSQALAGVSGELFF
TRBJ2-7 | - | TRBV6-5 | - | TGTGCCAGCAGTTACGGGGCAGGTACCTACGAGCAGTACTTC | CASSYGAGTYEQYF
TRBJ2-7 | many | TRBV3-1 | TRBD2 | TGTGCCAGCAGCCCTCAGACTAGCGGGAGTAGGGAGCAGTACTTC | CASSPQTSGSREQYF
TRBJ1-4 | - | TRBV7-9 | - | TGTGCCAGCAGCTTTGCCGGTGCAACTAATGAAAAACTGTTTTTT | CASSFAGATNEKLFF
TRBJ1-6 | few | TRBV4-2 | TRBD1 | TGTGCCAGCAGCAACAACAGGGGAGGGAATTCACCCCTCCACTTT | CASSNNRGGNSPLHF
TRBJ2-5 | - | TRBV20-1 | - | TGCAGTGCTAAACAGGGACGGCAGACCCAGTACTTC | CSAKQGRQTQYF
TRBJ1-5 | - | TRBV5-4 | - | TGTGCCAGCAGCTTGGGGGGGAGCGCCAATCAGCCCCAGCATTTT | CASSLGGSANQPQHF
TRBJ2-3 | - | TRBV20-1 | TRBD2 | TGCAGTGCTAGAGCCCTGGGCCATAGCGGGGGGGTCCAAGTCTATTCCGATACGCAGTATTTT | CSARALGHSGGVQVYSDTQYF
TRBJ2-1 | many | TRBV5-1 | TRBD2 | TGCGCCAGCAGCTTAGGACTAGCGGGAGCCCACAATGAGCAGTTCTTC | CASSLGLAGAHNEQFF
TRBJ2-1 | - | TRBV5-1 | TRBD2 | TGCGCCAGCAGCCAGACTAGCGGGACTTTTAACAATGAGCAGTTCTTC | CASSQTSGTFNNEQFF
TRBJ1-5 | - | TRBV7-2 | - | TGTGCCAGCAGCTTAGCGAGAGGCTACAATCAGCCCCAGCATTTT | CASSLARGYNQPQHF
TRBJ2-1 | - | TRBV6-2/TRBV6-3 | TRBD2 | TGTGCCAGCACGACTAGCGGGACCTACAATGAGCAGTTCTTC | CASTTSGTYNEQFF
TRBJ2-1 | many | TRBV28 | - | TGTGCCAGCAGCCGCCCGGGATCATTGGGAAATGAGCAGTTCTTC | CASSRPGSLGNEQFF
TRBJ2-1 | - | TRBV7-2 | - | TGTGCCAGCAGCCCAGGGTTTAGTGGCCTCTCCTACAATGAGCAGTTCTTC | CASSPGFSGLSYNEQFF
TRBJ2-7 | few | TRBV29-1 | - | TGCAGCGTTGAAGTTCAGGGACGTTCCTACGAGCAGTACTTC | CSVEVQGRSYEQYF
TRBJ2-7 | - | TRBV6-2/TRBV6-3 | TRBD2 | TGTGCCAGCAGTTCCTACCTGGGGACTAGCCGTTCCTACGAGCAGTACTTC | CASSSYLGTSRSYEQYF
TRBJ1-1 | few | TRBV3-1 | - | TGTGCCAGCAGCCAAGGAGGGGCTGGTGAAGCTTTCTTT | CASSQGGAGEAFF
TRBJ2-1 | few | TRBV7-3 | TRBD2 | TGTGCCAGCAGCAAGGGACTAGCGGGACCCCAGGAGCAGTTCTTC | CASSKGLAGPQEQFF
TRBJ2-3 | - | TRBV10-3 | - | TGTGCCATCAGGACCGGTGATACGCAGTATTTT | CAIRTGDTQYF
TRBJ2-2 | many | TRBV12-3/TRBV12-4 | - | TGTGCCAGCAGTTCCGCGAACACCGGGGAGCTGTTTTTT | CASSSANTGELFF
TRBJ2-7 | many | TRBV5-1 | - | TGCGCCAGCAGCTTGAGTTGGGGGCTTTACGACGAGCAGTACTTC | CASSLSWGLYDEQYF
TRBJ1-1 | - | TRBV7-2 | - | TGTGCCAGCAGCGATTTTTATGAAGCTTTCTTT | CASSDFYEAFF
TRBJ2-1 | few | TRBV28 | TRBD2 | TGTGCCAGCAGTCAGGGACTAGCGGGAGGGCCGAATGAGCAGTTCTTC | CASSQGLAGGPNEQFF
TRBJ2-7 | many | TRBV4-1 | - | TGCGCCAGCAGCCAAGATCCACCGGGACGGACCTACGAGCAGTACTTC | CASSQDPPGRTYEQYF
TRBJ2-3 | few | TRBV20-1 | - | TGCAGTGCTAGAGAGACAGGACGCTCAGATACGCAGTATTTT | CSARETGRSDTQYF
TRBJ2-3 | - | TRBV12-5 | - | TGTGCTAGTGGTTTAGACCGGGGTACGCAGTATTTT | CASGLDRGTQYF
TRBJ2-5 | - | TRBV20-1 | TRBD1 | TGCAGTGCTGGGACCTCGACAGGGGGCTATGAGACCCAGTACTTC | CSAGTSTGGYETQYF
TRBJ2-2 | few | TRBV7-8 | - | TGTGCCAGCAGCTTAATGGGGGCGTTTAACACCGGGGAGCTGTTTTTT | CASSLMGAFNTGELFF